The 9 T cell receptor beta chains below were found in one sample sequenced in a study of T cells in Graves' hyperthyroidism and ophthalmopathy. Amplification targeted TCR beta CDR3 regions from RNA transcripts. First-round RT-PCR targeting the TCR CDR3 was performed with the HTBI primer set. TCRdb re-analysed the multiplex PCR reads in MiXCR, keeping a single row per CDR3 protein. The table includes more than 500,000 distinct CDR3 sequences, around 15% detected once. The sample comprised blood. The receptors stem from a young woman with Graves' ophthalmopathy.

The chain is built from TRBV7-9 and TRBJ1-4, with 7 positions matching TRBD1. The CDR3 length is 14 residues. Germline V lookup: CDR1 SEHNR, CDR2 FQNEAQ (reference sequence). V shed 5 bases and J 8 bases; nucleotides not matched to a gene: 8. This CDR3 reads CASSQAGTEEKLFF. The CDR3 region has the DNA TGTGCCAGCAGCCAGGCCGGGACAGAAGAAAAACTGTTTTTT.

In this sample, this clonotype turned up many times. The chain employs TRBV7-2 and TRBJ2-5, with D unclear. Per germline, CDR1 SGHTA and CDR2 FQGNSA. V shed 2 bases and J shed 4 bases, with 11 bases lying between them. CDR3 length: 14 residues. The CDR3 DNA reads TGTGCCAGCAGCTTACTAGGCGTAGGAGAGACCCAGTACTTC. Protein sequence: CASSLLGVGETQYF. Filled out from reference TRBV7-2 and TRBJ2-5, the complete variable domain reads GAGVSQSPSNKVTEKGKDVELRCDPISGHTALYWYRQSLGQGLEFLIYFQGNSAPDKSGLPSDRFSAERTGGSVSTLTIQRTQQEDSAVYLCASSLLGVGETQYFGPGTRLLVL.

This clonotype appeared many times. The chain recombines TRBV30 with TRBJ1-2; D possibly corresponds to TRBD1 (5 bases). CDR1 is GTSNPN and CDR2 is SVGIG in the germline V gene (reference sequence). V was pared by 2 bases and J by 4 bases, with 11 bases between. The CDR3 is 13 amino acids. CDR3 protein: CAWSPGLGYGYTF. CDR3 nucleotides: TGTGCCTGGAGTCCGGGGCTAGGCTATGGCTACACCTTC. Combining the CDR3 with reference TRBV30 and TRBJ1-2 gives the whole variable domain SQTIHQWPATLVQPVGSPLSLECTVEGTSNPNLYWYRQAAGRGLQLLFYSVGIGQISSEVPQNLSASRPQDRQFILSSKKLLLSDSGFYLCAWSPGLGYGYTFGSGTRLTVV.

A few counts support this clonotype. The V gene is TRBV6-1, the J gene TRBJ2-1, with TRBD2 identical over 8 bases. The CDR3 consists of 16 residues. CDR1 MNHNS and CDR2 SASEGT come from the germline V gene. V dropped 1 base and J dropped 7; count of bases not matched to a gene: 9. The DNA for the CDR3 is TGTGCCAGCAGTGAAGTGAGCCTAGCGGGTAGGAATGAGCAGTTCTTC. Amino acids: CASSEVSLAGRNEQFF.

The CDR3 sequence: CASSPGGETGGETQYF. The CDR3 DNA reads as TGCGCCAGCAGCCCCGGGGGGGAGACTGGGGGAGAGACCCAGTACTTC. The chain has TRBV4-3 and TRBJ2-5, with 8 nucleotides matching TRBD2. The V and J ends lost 4 bases and 4 bases, in that order; junction bases with no gene match: 11. CDR1 and CDR2 from the germline V gene are LGHNA and YSLEER. The CDR3 length is 16 residues.

This clonotype has a count of ten or more. The chain recombines TRBV18 with TRBJ2-5; TRBD2 aligns across 9 bases. With V trimmed by 3 bases and J by 4 bases, 6 bases remained unmatched. This CDR3 is 15 amino acids long. Per germline, CDR1 KGHSH and CDR2 LQKENI. The CDR3 DNA follows: TGTGCCAGCTCACCTGTGAGCGGGAGGACAGAGACCCAGTACTTC. Protein product: CASSPVSGRTETQYF.

This clonotype was picked up many times. The J gene is TRBJ2-7, the V gene TRBV3-1; 11 nucleotides match TRBD2. The CDR3 is made up of 13 amino acids. In germline, CDR1 is LGHDT, CDR2 YNNKEL (reference sequence). The V and J ends lost 4 bases and 4 bases, in that order; junction bases with no gene match: 0. Written as DNA, the CDR3 is TGTGCCAGCAGCCGGACTAGCGGGTACGAGCAGTACTTC. Translated: CASSRTSGYEQYF.

This clonotype has at least ten counts. This rearrangement joins TRBV29-1 to TRBJ1-2; 10 nucleotides match TRBD1. This CDR3 has 13 residues. V gave up 3 bases and J gave up 4 bases; unmatched junction bases: 2. Germline CDR1 SQVTM, CDR2 ANQGSEA. The CDR3, as DNA: TGCAGCGTTGAGACAGGGGGCTTCTATGGCTACACCTTC. This codes for CSVETGGFYGYTF.

Many counts were recorded for this clonotype. This chain links TRBV28 with TRBJ1-1, with D tentatively TRBD1 (5 bases). Germline V CDR1 and CDR2: MDHEN, SYDVKM. The CDR3 extends over 13 amino acids. The V and J ends lost 8 bases and 3 bases respectively, with 13 bases between them. DNA for the CDR3: TGTGCCAGCCGCAGGGTTGTGGACACTGAAGCTTTCTTT. Protein: CASRRVVDTEAFF.